What follows is one T cell receptor beta chain and its context. Its antigen is unknown. Generated by immunoSEQ multiplex PCR, the TCRdb table keeps only in-frame clones and is missing some. This repertoire shows under 200,000 clones, around 90% found once; its top ten account for over 1.5%. V lost 3 bases, J lost 6 bases, and 8 bases lay in between. Germline V gene lookup returns CDR1 SGHVS and CDR2 FQNEAQ. The CDR3 sequence is 13 residues long. The entry originates in a study of T cell responses to AZD1222 COVID-19 vaccine. Study-level findings and limits: Spike as a whole was targeted by vaccine-associated CD4 TCRs, dominant at 160-218 and 743-854. Of spike-specific TCRs, nearly half reportedly target regions left unmutated in variants. Elevations in Spike-specific TCR breadth and depth followed administration of two AZD1222 doses.

The receptor was isolated from an adult in good health. V gene TRBV7-8 combines with J gene TRBJ1-4; D remains ambiguous. The sample here was peripheral blood, taken on day 0 of AZD1222 vaccination. The chain's CDR3 is CASSFIKDEKLFF. DNA of the CDR3: TGTGCCAGCAGCTTTATCAAAGATGAAAAACTGTTTTTT.